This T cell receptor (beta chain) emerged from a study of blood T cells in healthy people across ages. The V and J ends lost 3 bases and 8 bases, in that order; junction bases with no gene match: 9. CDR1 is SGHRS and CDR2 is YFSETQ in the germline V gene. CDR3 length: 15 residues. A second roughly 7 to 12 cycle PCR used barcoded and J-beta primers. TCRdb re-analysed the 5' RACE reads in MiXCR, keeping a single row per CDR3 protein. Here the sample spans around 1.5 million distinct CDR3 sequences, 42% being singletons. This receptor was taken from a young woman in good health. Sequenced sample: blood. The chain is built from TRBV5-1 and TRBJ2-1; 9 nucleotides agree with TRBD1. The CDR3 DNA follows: TGCGCCAGCAGCTGGGGACAGGGAGCTTTAGATGAGCAGTTCTTC. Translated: CASSWGQGALDEQFF.